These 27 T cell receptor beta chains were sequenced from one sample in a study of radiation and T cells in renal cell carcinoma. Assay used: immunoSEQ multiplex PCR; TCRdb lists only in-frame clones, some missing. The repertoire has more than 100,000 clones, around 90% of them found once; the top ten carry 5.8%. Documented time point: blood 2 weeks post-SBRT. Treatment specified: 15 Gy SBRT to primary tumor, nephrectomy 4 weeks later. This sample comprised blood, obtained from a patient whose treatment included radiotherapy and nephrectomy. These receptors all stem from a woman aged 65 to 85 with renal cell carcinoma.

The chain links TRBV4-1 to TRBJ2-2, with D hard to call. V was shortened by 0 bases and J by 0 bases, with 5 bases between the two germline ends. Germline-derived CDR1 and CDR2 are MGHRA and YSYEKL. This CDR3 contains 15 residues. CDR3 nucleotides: TGCGCCAGCAGCCAAGATCGGGCGAACACCGGGGAGCTGTTTTTT. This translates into CASSQDRANTGELFF.

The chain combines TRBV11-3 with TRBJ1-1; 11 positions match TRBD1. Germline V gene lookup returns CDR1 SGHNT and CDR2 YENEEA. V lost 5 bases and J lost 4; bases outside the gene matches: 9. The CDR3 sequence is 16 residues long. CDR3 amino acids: CASSPGQGDVITEAFF. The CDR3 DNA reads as TGTGCCAGCAGCCCGGGACAGGGGGATGTCATCACTGAAGCTTTCTTT.

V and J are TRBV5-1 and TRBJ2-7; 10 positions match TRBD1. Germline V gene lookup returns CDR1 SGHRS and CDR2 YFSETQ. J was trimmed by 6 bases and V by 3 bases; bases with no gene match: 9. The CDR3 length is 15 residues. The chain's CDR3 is CASSSSPGQGSEQYF. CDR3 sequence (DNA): TGCGCCAGCAGCTCCAGCCCGGGACAGGGGTCCGAGCAGTACTTC.

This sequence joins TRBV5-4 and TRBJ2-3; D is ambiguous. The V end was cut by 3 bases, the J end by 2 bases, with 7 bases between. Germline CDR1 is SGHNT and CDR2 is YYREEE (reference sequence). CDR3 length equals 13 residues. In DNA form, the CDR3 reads TGTGCCAGCAGCTCGCCCTTCACAGATACGCAGTATTTT. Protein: CASSSPFTDTQYF.

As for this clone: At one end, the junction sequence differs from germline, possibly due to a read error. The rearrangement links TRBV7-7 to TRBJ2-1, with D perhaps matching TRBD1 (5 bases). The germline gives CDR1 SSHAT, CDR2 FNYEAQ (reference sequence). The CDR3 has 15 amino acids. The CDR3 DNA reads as TGTGCTAGCAGCTTACTATCAGGGTATAGCAATGAGCAGTTCTTC. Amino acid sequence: CASSLLSGYSNEQFF.

The CDR3 spells CASSPWGAGETQYF. DNA for the CDR3: TGTGCCAGCTCGCCTTGGGGGGCAGGGGAGACCCAGTACTTC. V and J are TRBV28 and TRBJ2-5; D may be TRBD1 or TRBD2 (6 bases each). Trimming removed 8 bases at V and 5 bases at J, with 18 bases between. This CDR3 region has 14 residues. CDR1 is MDHEN, CDR2 SYDVKM, per germline.

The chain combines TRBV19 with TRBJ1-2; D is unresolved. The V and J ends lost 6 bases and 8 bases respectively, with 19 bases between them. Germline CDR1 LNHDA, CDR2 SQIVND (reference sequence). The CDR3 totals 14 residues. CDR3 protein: CASSSNWSGGGYTF. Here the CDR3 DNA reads TGTGCCAGTAGCTCCAACTGGTCGGGAGGGGGCTACACCTTC.

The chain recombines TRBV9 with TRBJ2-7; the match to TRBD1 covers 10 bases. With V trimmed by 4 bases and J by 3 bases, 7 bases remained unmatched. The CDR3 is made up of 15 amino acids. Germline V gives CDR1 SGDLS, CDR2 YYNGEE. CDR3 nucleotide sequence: TGTGCCAGCAGCCCCCGGACAGGGGGGGACTACGAGCAGTACTTC. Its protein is CASSPRTGGDYEQYF.

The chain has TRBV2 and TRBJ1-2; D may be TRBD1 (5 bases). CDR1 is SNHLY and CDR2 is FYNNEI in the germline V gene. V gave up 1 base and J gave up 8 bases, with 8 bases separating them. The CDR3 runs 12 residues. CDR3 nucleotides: TGTGCCAGCAGTGAAGTGGGGGTCGGCTACACCTTC. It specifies CASSEVGVGYTF.

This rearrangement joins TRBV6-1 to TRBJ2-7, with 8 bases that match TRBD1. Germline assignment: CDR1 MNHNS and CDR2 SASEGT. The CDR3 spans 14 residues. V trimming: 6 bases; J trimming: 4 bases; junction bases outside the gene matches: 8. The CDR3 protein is CASRLDRGRYEQYF. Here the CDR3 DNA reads TGTGCCAGCAGATTAGACAGGGGAAGGTACGAGCAGTACTTC.

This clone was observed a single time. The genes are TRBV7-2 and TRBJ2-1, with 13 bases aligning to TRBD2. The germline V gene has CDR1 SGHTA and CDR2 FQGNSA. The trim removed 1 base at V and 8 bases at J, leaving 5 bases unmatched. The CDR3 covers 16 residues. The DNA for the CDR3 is TGTGCCAGCAGCTTAGGGTTACTAGCGGGGGGGCATGAGCAGTTCTTC. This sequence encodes CASSLGLLAGGHEQFF.

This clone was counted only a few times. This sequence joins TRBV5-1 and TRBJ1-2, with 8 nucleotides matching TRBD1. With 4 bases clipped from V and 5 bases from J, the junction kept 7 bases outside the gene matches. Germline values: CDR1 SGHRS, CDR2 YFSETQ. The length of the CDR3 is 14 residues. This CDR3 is CASSAGGLRYGYTF. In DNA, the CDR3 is TGCGCCAGCAGCGCAGGGGGCCTGAGGTATGGCTACACCTTC.

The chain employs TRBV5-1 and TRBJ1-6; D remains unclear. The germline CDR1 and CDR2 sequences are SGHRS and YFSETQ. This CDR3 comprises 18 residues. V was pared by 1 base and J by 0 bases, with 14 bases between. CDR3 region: CASSLSAPSSSYNSPLHF. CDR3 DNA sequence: TGCGCCAGCAGCTTGTCGGCCCCCTCGAGCTCCTATAATTCACCCCTCCACTTT.

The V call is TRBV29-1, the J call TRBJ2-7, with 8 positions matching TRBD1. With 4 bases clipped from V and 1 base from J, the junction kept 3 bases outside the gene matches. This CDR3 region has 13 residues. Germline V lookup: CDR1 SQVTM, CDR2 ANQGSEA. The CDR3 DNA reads TGCAGCGTTGGGGGACAGGCGTCCTACGAGCAGTACTTC. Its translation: CSVGGQASYEQYF.

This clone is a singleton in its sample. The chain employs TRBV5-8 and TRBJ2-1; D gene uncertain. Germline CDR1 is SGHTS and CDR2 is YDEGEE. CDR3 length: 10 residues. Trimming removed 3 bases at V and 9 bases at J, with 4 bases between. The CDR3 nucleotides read TGTGCCAGCAGCTCCCGTGAGCAGTTCTTC. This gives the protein CASSSREQFF.

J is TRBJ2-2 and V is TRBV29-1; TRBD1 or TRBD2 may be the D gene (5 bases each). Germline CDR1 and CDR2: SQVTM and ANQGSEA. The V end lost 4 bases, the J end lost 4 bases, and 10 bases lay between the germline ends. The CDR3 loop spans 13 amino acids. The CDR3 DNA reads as TGCAGCGTTGTAACTGGGGGCACCGGGGAGCTGTTTTTT. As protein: CSVVTGGTGELFF.

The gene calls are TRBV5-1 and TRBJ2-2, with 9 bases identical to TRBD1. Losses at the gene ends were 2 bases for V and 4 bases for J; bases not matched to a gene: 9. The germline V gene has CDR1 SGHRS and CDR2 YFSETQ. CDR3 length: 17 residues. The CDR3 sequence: CASSLGLGQGTTGELFF. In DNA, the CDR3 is TGCGCCAGCAGCTTAGGTTTGGGACAGGGAACCACCGGGGAGCTGTTTTTT.

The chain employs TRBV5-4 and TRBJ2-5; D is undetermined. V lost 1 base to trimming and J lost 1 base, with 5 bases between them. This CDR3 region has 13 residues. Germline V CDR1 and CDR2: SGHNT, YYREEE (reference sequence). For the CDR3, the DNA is TGTGCCAGCAGCTTGCCGACCCAAGAGACCCAGTACTTC. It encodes CASSLPTQETQYF.

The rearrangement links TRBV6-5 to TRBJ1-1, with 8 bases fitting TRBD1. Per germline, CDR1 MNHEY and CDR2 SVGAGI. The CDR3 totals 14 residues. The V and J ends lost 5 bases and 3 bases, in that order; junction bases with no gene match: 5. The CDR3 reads CASSPQGAHTEAFF. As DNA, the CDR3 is TGTGCCAGCAGTCCCCAGGGGGCGCACACTGAAGCTTTCTTT.

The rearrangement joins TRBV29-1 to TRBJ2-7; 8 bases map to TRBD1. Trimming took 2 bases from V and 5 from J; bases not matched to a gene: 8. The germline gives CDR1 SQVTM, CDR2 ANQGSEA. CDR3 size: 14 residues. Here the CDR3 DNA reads TGCAGCGTTGAATTTGGACAGGGAAGGAACGAGCAGTACTTC. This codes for CSVEFGQGRNEQYF.

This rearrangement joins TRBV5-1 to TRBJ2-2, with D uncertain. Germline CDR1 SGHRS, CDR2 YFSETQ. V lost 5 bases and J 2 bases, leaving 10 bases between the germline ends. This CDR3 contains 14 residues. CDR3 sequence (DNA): TGCGCCAGCAGGGTGACGGCCAACACCGGGGAGCTGTTTTTT. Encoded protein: CASRVTANTGELFF. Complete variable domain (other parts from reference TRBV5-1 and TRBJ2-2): KAGVTQTPRYLIKTRGQQVTLSCSPISGHRSVSWYQQTPGQGLQFLFEYFSETQRNKGNFPGRFSGRQFSNSRSEMNVSTLELGDSALYLCASRVTANTGELFFGEGSRLTVL.

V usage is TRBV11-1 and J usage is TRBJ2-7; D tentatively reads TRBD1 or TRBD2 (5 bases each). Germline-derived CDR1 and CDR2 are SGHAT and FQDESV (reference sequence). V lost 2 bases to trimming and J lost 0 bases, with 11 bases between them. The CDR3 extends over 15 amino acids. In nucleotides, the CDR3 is TGTGCCAGCAGCTTACCGGGGCCCTTCTCCTACGAGCAGTACTTC. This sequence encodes CASSLPGPFSYEQYF.

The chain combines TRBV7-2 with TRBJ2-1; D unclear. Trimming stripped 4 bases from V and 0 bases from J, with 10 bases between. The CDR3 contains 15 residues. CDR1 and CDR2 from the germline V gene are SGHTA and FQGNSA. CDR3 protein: CASSSGSFSYNEQFF. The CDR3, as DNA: TGTGCCAGCAGCTCTGGATCCTTCTCCTACAATGAGCAGTTCTTC.

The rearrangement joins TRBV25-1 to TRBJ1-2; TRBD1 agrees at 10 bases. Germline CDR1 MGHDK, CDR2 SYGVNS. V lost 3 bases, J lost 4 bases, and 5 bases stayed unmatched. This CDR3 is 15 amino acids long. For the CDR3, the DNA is TGTGCCAGCAGTGATGATGGACAGGGGGTCTATGGCTACACCTTC. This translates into CASSDDGQGVYGYTF.

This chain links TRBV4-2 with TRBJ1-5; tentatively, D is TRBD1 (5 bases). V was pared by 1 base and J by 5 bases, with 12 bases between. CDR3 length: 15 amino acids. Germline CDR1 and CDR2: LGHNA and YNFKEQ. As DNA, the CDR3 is TGTGCCAGCAGCCAAGGAGGGACGATCGATCAGCCCCAGCATTTT. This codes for CASSQGGTIDQPQHF.

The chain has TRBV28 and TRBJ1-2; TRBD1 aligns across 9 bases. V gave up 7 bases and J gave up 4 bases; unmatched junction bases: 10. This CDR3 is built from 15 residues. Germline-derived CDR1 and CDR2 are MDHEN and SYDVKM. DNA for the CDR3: TGTGCCAGCACCCCCGGACAGGGGTTGATCTATGGCTACACCTTC. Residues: CASTPGQGLIYGYTF.

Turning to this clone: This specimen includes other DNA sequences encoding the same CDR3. The CDR3 here is CASSLTNTEAFF. In DNA, the CDR3 is TGTGCCAGCAGCTTGACGAACACTGAAGCTTTCTTT. This chain connects TRBV7-9 to TRBJ1-1; D is uncertain. Deletions cut 3 bases from V and 1 base from J, with 3 bases between. This CDR3 contains 12 residues. Germline values: CDR1 SEHNR, CDR2 FQNEAQ (reference sequence).